These 3 T cell receptor beta chains were all obtained from the same sample, sequenced in a study of T-cell memory formation after mild COVID-19. Via MiXCR, TCRdb re-called the 5' RACE reads, giving one row per CDR3 protein. The repertoire holds 580,000 or so distinct CDR3 sequences, with roughly 17% as singletons. The source material was PBMCs or a T cell subset sorted from them (not recorded which). These receptors were obtained from an adult woman who had mild COVID-19 (a few samples of this study predate the infection). Cell type and time point are not known.

In this sample, this clonotype turned up a few times. The V call is TRBV18, the J call TRBJ2-7; perhaps D is TRBD1 or TRBD2 (6 bases each). The length of the CDR3 is 17 residues. Between the trimmed V and J ends, which lost 6 bases and 7 bases, there was a span of 28 bases. Germline CDR1 reads KGHSH; CDR2 reads LQKENI. CDR3 coding DNA: TGTGCCAGCTCGCCTTTTAACGACCTTTCAGGGGACTCGGAGCAGTACTTC. Translated, it gives CASSPFNDLSGDSEQYF. Together with reference TRBV18 and TRBJ2-7, the CDR3 gives the full variable domain: NAGVMQNPRHLVRRRGQEARLRCSPMKGHSHVYWYRQLPEEGLKFMVYLQKENIIDESGMPKERFSAEFPKEGPSILRIQQVVRGDSAAYFCASSPFNDLSGDSEQYFGPGTRLTVT.

V is TRBV5-6 and J is TRBJ1-5; TRBD1 is a possible D gene (5 bases). The germline gives CDR1 SGHDT, CDR2 YYEEEE. Trimming cost V 1 base and J 8 bases, with 13 bases left between them. The CDR3 has 14 residues. CDR3 bases: TGTGCCAGCAGCTTGAGCGGGGGAGGGGAGCCCCAGCATTTT. This translates into CASSLSGGGEPQHF.

The chain couples TRBV15 to TRBJ1-2; 9 positions agree with TRBD1. Trimming took 1 base from V and 5 from J; bases not matched to a gene: 11. The germline gives CDR1 LNHNV, CDR2 YYDKDF (reference sequence). CDR3 length: 17 amino acids. The CDR3 loop is CATSRGALTGTGYGYTF. The CDR3 DNA is TGTGCCACCAGCAGAGGGGCACTCACCGGGACAGGGTATGGCTACACCTTC.